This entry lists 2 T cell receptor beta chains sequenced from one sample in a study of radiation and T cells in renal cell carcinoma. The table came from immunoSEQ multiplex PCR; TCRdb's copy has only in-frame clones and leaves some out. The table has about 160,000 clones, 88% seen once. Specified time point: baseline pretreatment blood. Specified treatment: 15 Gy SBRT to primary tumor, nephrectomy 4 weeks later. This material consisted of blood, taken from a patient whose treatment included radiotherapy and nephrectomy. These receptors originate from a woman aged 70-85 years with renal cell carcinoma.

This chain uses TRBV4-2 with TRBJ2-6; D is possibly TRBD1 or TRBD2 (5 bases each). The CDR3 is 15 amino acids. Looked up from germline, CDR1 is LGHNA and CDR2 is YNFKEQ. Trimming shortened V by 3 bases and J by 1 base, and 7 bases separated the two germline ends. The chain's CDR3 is CASSQRGSGANVLTF. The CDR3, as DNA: TGTGCCAGCAGCCAGAGGGGTTCTGGGGCCAACGTCCTGACTTTC.

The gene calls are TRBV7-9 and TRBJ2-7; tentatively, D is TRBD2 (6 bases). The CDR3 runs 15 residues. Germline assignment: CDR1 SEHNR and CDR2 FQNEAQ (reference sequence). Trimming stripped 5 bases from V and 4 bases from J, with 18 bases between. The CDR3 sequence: CASSLGGSGFYEQYF. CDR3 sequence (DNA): TGTGCCAGCAGCCTCGGGGGTAGCGGATTTTACGAGCAGTACTTC.